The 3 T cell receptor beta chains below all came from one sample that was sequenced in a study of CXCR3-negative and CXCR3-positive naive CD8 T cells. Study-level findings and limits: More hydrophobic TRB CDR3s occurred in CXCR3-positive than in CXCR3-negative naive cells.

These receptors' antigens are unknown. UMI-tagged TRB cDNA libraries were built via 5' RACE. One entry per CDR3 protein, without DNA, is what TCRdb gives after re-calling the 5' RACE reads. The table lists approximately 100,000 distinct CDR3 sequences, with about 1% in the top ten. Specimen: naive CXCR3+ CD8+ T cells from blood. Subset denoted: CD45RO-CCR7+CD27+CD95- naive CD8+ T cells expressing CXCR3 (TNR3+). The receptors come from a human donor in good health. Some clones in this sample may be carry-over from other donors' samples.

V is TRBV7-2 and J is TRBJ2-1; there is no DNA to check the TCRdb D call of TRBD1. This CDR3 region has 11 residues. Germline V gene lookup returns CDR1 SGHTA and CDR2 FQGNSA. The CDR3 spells CASSLPVEQFF.

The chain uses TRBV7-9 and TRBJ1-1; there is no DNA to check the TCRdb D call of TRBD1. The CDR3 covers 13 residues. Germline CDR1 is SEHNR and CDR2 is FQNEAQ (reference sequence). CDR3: CAGQHSATQGAFF.

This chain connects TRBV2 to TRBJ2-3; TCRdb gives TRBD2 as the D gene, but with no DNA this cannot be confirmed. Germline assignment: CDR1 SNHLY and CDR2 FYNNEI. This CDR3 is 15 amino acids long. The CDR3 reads CASKEASGDADTQYF.